This note documents a single T cell receptor beta chain sequence. This sample was included in a study of radiation and T cells in renal cell carcinoma. V lost 2 bases, J lost 3 bases, and 11 bases lay in between. The germline V gene has CDR1 SNHLY and CDR2 FYNNEI. The length of the CDR3 is 14 residues. Data came from immunoSEQ multiplex PCR; TCRdb stores just in-frame clones and leaves some out. The table lists approximately 90,000 clones, 86% of them singletons. Time point noted: baseline pretreatment blood. Treatment denoted: 15 Gy SBRT to primary tumor, nephrectomy 4 weeks later. The chain recombines TRBV2 with TRBJ2-7; D is possibly TRBD1 (6 bases). The source of this sequence is a man aged 50-59 years with renal cell carcinoma. Here the sequenced sample was blood, taken from a patient whose treatment included radiotherapy and nephrectomy. The CDR3 sequence: CASSEQGSGYEQYF. In DNA, the CDR3 is TGTGCCAGCAGTGAACAGGGGTCCGGCTACGAGCAGTACTTC.